This T cell receptor (beta chain) was captured by sequencing in a study of shared clonotypes between healthy human individuals. Whole-study results and caveats: With a few donors compared, 4% to 5.5% of naive CD4 clonotypes were shared.

This clone was seen only a few times. What it recognizes is unknown. The protocol was immunoSEQ multiplex PCR, while the TCRdb copy is restricted to in-frame clones and leaves out a portion. Among about 1.1 million clones, approximately 78% were seen once, and the ten largest hold around 0.61%. The donor population consisted of healthy HIV-negative adults with no recent acute infections or vaccinations. Researchers partitioned CD4+ cells into CD45RA+ naive and CD45RA-negative memory subsets. CDR3 length equals 13 residues. V was pared by 8 bases and J by 6 bases, with 6 bases of the junction left unmatched. Per the germline V gene, CDR1 is SNHLY and CDR2 is FYNNEI.

The V call is TRBV2, the J call TRBJ1-5; 8 bases fit TRBD1. The sequence was obtained from a man between 18 and 29 years old in good health. Some clones in this sample may be carry-over from other donors' samples. The source material was memory CD4+ T cells from PBMCs. Noted subset: CD45RA-negative fraction. DNA for the CDR3: TGTGCCAGCGACAGGGGAAGGGGTCAGCCCCAGCATTTT. It specifies CASDRGRGQPQHF.